The clone carrying this T cell receptor (beta chain) was counted only a few times. Its specificity is not known. TCRdb reprocessed the 5' RACE reads via MiXCR and lists one record per CDR3 protein. The sample shows about 580,000 distinct CDR3 sequences, around 17% of them seen only once. This sample stems from a study of T cells after yellow fever vaccination. The study's findings and limits: The booster saw the reappearance of most primary-vaccination clones (nearly 98% CD4, less than 90% CD8).

From germline, CDR1 is KGHDR and CDR2 SFDVKD. The CDR3 covers 13 residues. The rearrangement joins TRBV24-1 to TRBJ2-7, with 8 nucleotides matching TRBD2. This clonotype originated in a man aged 18 to 29 who received the YFV17D yellow fever vaccine. The sample in question was PBMCs, obtained 5 days after the first yellow fever vaccination. The CDR3 loop reads CDDPPGGPAEQYF. The CDR3, as DNA: TGTGACGACCCCCCGGGGGGGCCGGCTGAGCAGTACTTC.